This T cell receptor (beta chain) is from a study of cytomegalovirus exposure and HLA in healthy donors. Comments on this clone: Its cognate antigen is unknown.

With 60 Vbeta and 13 Jbeta primers, the PCR was carried out. Generated by immunoSEQ multiplex PCR, the TCRdb table keeps only in-frame clones and is missing some. The data hold 200,000 to 250,000 clones, with about 85% observed a single time. The trim removed 4 bases at V and 2 bases at J, leaving 4 bases unmatched. The CDR3 loop spans 14 amino acids. CDR1 PRHDT and CDR2 FYEKMQ come from the germline V gene (reference sequence). General observations from the study: Cytomegalovirus status was reportedly diagnosed by the classifier with high sensitivity and specificity.

The clonotype was recovered from a human donor in good health. The chain combines TRBV13 with TRBJ1-1, with 7 bases lining up with TRBD1. Source material: PBMCs. CDR3 amino acids: CASSSQGGNTEAFF. CDR3 in DNA: TGTGCCAGCAGCTCGCAAGGGGGCAACACTGAAGCTTTCTTT.